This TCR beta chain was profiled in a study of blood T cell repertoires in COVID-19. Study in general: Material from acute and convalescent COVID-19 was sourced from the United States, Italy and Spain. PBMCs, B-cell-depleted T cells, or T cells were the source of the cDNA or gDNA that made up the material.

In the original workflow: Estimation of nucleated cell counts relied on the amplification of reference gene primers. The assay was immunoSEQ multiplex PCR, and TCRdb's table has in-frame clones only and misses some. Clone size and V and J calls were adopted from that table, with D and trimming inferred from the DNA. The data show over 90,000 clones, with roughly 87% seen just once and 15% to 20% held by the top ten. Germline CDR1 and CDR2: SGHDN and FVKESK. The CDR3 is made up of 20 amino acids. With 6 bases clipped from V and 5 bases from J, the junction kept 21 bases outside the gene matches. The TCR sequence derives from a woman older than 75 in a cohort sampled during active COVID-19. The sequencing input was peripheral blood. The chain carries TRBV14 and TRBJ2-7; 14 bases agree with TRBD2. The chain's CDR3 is CASSPTDLPGLAGESNEQYF. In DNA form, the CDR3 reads TGTGCCAGCAGTCCCACAGACCTCCCGGGACTAGCGGGAGAGAGCAACGAGCAGTACTTC.